Given below is one T cell receptor beta chain in context. Its antigen is unknown. Base qualities are not recorded, but no much larger clone differs from it by a single base. Collaborating institutions collected whole blood in K2EDTA tubes following their own protocols. Collaborator samples were shipped for TCRbeta analysis as frozen whole blood, isolated PBMCs, or DNA extracted from either sample type. This sample is part of a study of blood T cell repertoires in COVID-19 (dated by TCRdb to 2020 to 2022). For context, the study as a whole: Samples from collaborators originated in the United States, Italy and Spain and spanned both the acute and convalescent phases of COVID-19. The prospective study material was composed of cDNA or gDNA derived from T cells, B-cell-depleted T cells, or PBMCs. Deeply sampled blood TCRbeta repertoires from subjects exposed to, actively infected with, or recovered from COVID-19 were included in the dataset. The repertoires were released in a freely available public database meant as a resource for research on the immune response to SARS-CoV-2. The samples were drawn from the first 160 participants of the ongoing ImmuneRACE study and from some 1,300 subjects provided by 6 global collaborators. Sample metadata almost always included a de-identified subject ID, COVID-19 status, age in years and sex. HLA class I and class II types, where available, came from metadata supplied by the sample provider rather than from assay-based typing. General findings and caveats noted by the study authors: How much clinical and demographic metadata was included differed by source and by participant, and the metadata was provided uncurated.

TCRbeta CDR3 regions were amplified from genomic DNA using the immunoSEQ Assay, a bias-controlled multiplex PCR. As for how the authors treated the data: Nucleated cell counts per sample were estimated from amplification of reference gene primers within the assay. To quantify the absolute abundance of each unique TCRbeta CDR3 rearrangement, sequence reads were collapsed and filtered. For each sample, productive Simpson clonality was calculated by taking the square root of Simpson's diversity index across productive rearrangements. The immuneACCESS repertoire file appears here via TCRdb, limited to in-frame rearrangements. These files lack a portion of the clones; in checked studies, under half of the deficit traces to unresolved V genes, and the cause of the others is not known. The DNA was the basis for D and trimming; V, J and clone size are from that table. The sample yields about 160,000 clones; over 65% were counted once. Around 8.1% of the sample belongs to the ten largest clones.

The source is a man in his fifties or sixties with acute or convalescent COVID-19. Sequenced material: peripheral blood.

CDR3 reads: CASSKAGSNYGYTF. The DNA sequence is given as TGTGCCAGCTCTAAGGCAGGGTCTAACTATGGCTACACCTTC. The receptor chain draws on TRBV6-5 and TRBJ1-2; the best D guess is TRBD1, with 5 bases matching. The CDR3 spans 14 residues, from the cysteine through the phenylalanine. Only the CDR3 region is kept as DNA, spanning 42 bases read in frame from base 1. Sequences MNHEY (CDR1) and SVGAGI (CDR2) are obtained from the germline V gene. V drops 8 bases and J drops 0 bases, leaving 13 bases in between.